The entry below describes one T cell receptor beta chain. The V and J ends lost 0 bases and 7 bases respectively, with 16 bases between them. CDR1 is SGHNT, CDR2 YENEEA, per germline. The length of the CDR3 is 17 residues. Some clones are missing from TCRdb's copy, which holds only in-frame ones; the method was immunoSEQ multiplex PCR. The profile shows about 190,000 clones, about 81% of them singletons. This sample stems from a study of blood T cell repertoires in COVID-19. Study information: Italy, Spain and the United States were the sources of the convalescent and acute COVID-19 samples. T cells, B-cell-depleted T cells, or PBMCs provided the cDNA or gDNA that served as material.

Sequenced: peripheral blood. This receptor was taken from a man aged 25-45 years with active or convalescent COVID-19. V is TRBV11-3 and J is TRBJ1-6; D is undetermined. The CDR3 bases are TGTGCCAGCAGCTTAGAACAGTCAACCCACAGCAATTCACCCCTCCACTTT. It is translated as CASSLEQSTHSNSPLHF.